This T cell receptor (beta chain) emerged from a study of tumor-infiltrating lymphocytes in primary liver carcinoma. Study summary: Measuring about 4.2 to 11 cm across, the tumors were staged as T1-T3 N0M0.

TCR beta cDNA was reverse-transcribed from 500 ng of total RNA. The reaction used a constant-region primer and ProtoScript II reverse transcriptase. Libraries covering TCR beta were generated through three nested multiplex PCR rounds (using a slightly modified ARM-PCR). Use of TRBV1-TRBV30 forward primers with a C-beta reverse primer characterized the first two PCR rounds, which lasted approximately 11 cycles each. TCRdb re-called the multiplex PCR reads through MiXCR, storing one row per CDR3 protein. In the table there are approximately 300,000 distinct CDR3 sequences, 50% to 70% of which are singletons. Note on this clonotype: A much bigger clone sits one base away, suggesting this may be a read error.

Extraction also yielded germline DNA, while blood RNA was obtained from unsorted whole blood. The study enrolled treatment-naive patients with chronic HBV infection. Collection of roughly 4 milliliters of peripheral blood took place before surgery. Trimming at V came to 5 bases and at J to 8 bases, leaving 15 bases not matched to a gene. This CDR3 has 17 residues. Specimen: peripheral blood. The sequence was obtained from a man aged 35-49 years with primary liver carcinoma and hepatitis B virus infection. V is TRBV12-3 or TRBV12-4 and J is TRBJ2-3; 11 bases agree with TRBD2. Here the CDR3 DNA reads TGTGCCAGCAGTCCGACTAGCGGGACTTCTTCCGGAGGTACGCAGTATTTT. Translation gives CASSPTSGTSSGGTQYF.